The 25 T cell receptor beta chains listed next were all sequenced from one sample in a study of cytomegalovirus exposure and HLA in healthy donors. The PCR was carried out with 60 Vbeta primers and 13 Jbeta primers. Clones were read by immunoSEQ multiplex PCR, and TCRdb kept only the in-frame ones, dropping some. The profile shows 100,000 to 150,000 clones, about 80% of them singletons. Sequencing was performed on PBMCs. The receptors were sampled from a woman aged 45-59 years in good health and CMV-seropositive.

This sequence joins TRBV19 and TRBJ2-7; TRBD1 matches 7 bases. The V and J ends lost 3 bases and 3 bases, in that order; junction bases with no gene match: 5. CDR1 is LNHDA, CDR2 SQIVND, per germline (reference sequence). This CDR3 is 14 amino acids long. This CDR3 is CASSITGQIYEQYF. CDR3 coding DNA: TGTGCCAGTAGTATTACGGGACAGATCTACGAGCAGTACTTC.

In DNA, the CDR3 is TGTGCCAGCAGCTTATCAGGGACAGGGCAGGGGCCCCAGCATTTT. Amino acids: CASSLSGTGQGPQHF. The chain joins TRBV7-9 to TRBJ1-5, with TRBD1 identical over 9 bases. CDR1 and CDR2 from the germline V gene are SEHNR and FQNEAQ (reference sequence). With V trimmed by 2 bases and J by 9 bases, 8 bases remained unmatched. The CDR3 length is 15 residues.

The chain couples TRBV29-1 to TRBJ1-3; 7 bases fit TRBD1. This CDR3 region has 15 residues. The germline V gene encodes CDR1 SQVTM and CDR2 ANQGSEA. V lost 6 bases to trimming and J lost 0 bases; unmatched junction nucleotides: 8. For the CDR3, the DNA is TGCAGCGTAGCCACCGGGACAGTCTCTGGAAACACCATATATTTT. As protein: CSVATGTVSGNTIYF.

V gene TRBV6-1 combines with J gene TRBJ1-2; 12 bases align to TRBD1. Trimming cost V 4 bases and J 8 bases; bases outside gene matches: 17. CDR1 and CDR2 from the germline V gene are MNHNS and SASEGT. The CDR3 is 18 amino acids. The CDR3 here is CASSGPSGTGGRQQGYTF. CDR3 nucleotide sequence: TGTGCCAGCAGTGGCCCCTCCGGGACAGGGGGCCGGCAGCAGGGCTACACCTTC.

The gene calls are TRBV7-2 and TRBJ1-1, with 9 bases fitting TRBD1. CDR3 length: 14 residues. V lost 2 bases, J lost 5 bases, and 3 bases stayed unmatched. Germline CDR1 is SGHTA and CDR2 is FQGNSA. CDR3: CASSLTGGRTEAFF. The CDR3 nucleotides read TGTGCCAGCAGCTTAACAGGGGGCAGGACTGAAGCTTTCTTT.

The V call is TRBV7-6, the J call TRBJ1-6, with a possible D match to TRBD1 (6 bases). The CDR3 is made up of 15 amino acids. V gave up 5 bases and J gave up 7 bases, with 15 bases separating them. Germline-derived CDR1 and CDR2 are SGHVS and FNYEAQ. The DNA of the CDR3 is TGTGCCAGCAGCCAGATCGACAGGCCCAATTCACCCCTCCACTTT. Encoded protein: CASSQIDRPNSPLHF.

V and J are TRBV18 and TRBJ1-4, with D possibly matching TRBD1 (5 bases). V lost 2 bases to trimming and J lost 5 bases, with 6 bases between them. The CDR3 spans 13 residues. Looked up from germline, CDR1 is KGHSH and CDR2 is LQKENI. Here the CDR3 DNA reads TGTGCCAGCTCACCAGGGGGGAATGAAAAACTGTTTTTT. It encodes CASSPGGNEKLFF.

This clone was counted many times. The chain recombines TRBV7-9 with TRBJ2-1, with D tentatively TRBD1 (6 bases). The length of the CDR3 is 17 residues. V was clipped by 0 bases and J by 0 bases, with 12 bases between them. CDR1 is SEHNR, CDR2 FQNEAQ, per germline (reference sequence). The CDR3: CASSLAFRGSSYNEQFF. The CDR3 DNA is TGTGCCAGCAGCTTAGCCTTTAGGGGGAGCTCCTACAATGAGCAGTTCTTC.

As to this clone: The CDR3 ends on some other residue instead of the conserved phenylalanine or tryptophan, so this is likely a read error. No DNA is shown, since the ends of the CDR3 on it are uncertain; the CDR3 is the one TCRdb lists. J is TRBJ2-7 and V is TRBV27; TRBD1, the table's D call, lacks a check against the DNA. Germline lookup yields CDR1 MNHEY and CDR2 SMNVEV (reference sequence). With termini counted, the CDR3 has 9 amino acids. CDR3 sequence: CASSLEQET.

V and J are TRBV4-3 and TRBJ1-2, with 7 bases lining up with TRBD1. This CDR3 is 16 amino acids long. The germline CDR1 and CDR2 sequences are LGHNA and YSLEER. J lost 0 bases, V lost 0 bases, and 4 bases had no gene match. Here the CDR3 reads CASSQDSGQANYGYTF. CDR3 bases: TGCGCCAGCAGCCAAGATTCTGGACAGGCTAACTATGGCTACACCTTC.

In this sample, this clone turned up once. V and J are TRBV15 and TRBJ2-1, with 9 bases lining up with TRBD1. The germline CDR1 and CDR2 sequences are LNHNV and YYDKDF (reference sequence). CDR3 length equals 19 residues. V lost 0 bases and J lost 1; bases outside the gene matches: 10. In DNA, the CDR3 is TGTGCCACCAGCAGAGATTTGGGACAGGGAGAATGGTCCTACAATGAGCAGTTCTTC. As protein: CATSRDLGQGEWSYNEQFF.

The chain couples TRBV4-2 to TRBJ2-5; the match to TRBD2 covers 13 bases. In germline, CDR1 is LGHNA, CDR2 YNFKEQ. This CDR3 has 18 residues. V lost 3 bases and J lost 4; bases outside the gene matches: 11. This chain's CDR3 is CASSQQLAGGLQAETQYF. The CDR3 nucleotides read TGTGCCAGCAGCCAGCAACTAGCGGGGGGGCTGCAGGCAGAGACCCAGTACTTC.

CDR3 sequence reads: CASRGQGVGSNQPQHF. For the CDR3, the DNA is TGTGCCAGCAGAGGACAGGGGGTTGGAAGCAATCAGCCCCAGCATTTT. The genes are TRBV27 and TRBJ1-5; TRBD1 agrees at 10 bases. V trimming: 6 bases; J trimming: 1 base; junction bases outside the gene matches: 6. CDR1 and CDR2 from the germline V gene are MNHEY and SMNVEV (reference sequence). The CDR3 runs 16 residues.

The V gene is TRBV4-2, the J gene TRBJ2-2, with D maybe TRBD1 (6 bases). V dropped 4 bases and J dropped 0 bases, with 12 bases sitting between them. In germline, CDR1 is LGHNA, CDR2 YNFKEQ. The CDR3 sequence is 16 residues long. The CDR3 DNA follows: TGTGCCAGCAGCCTTCGGACAGCTTCGAACACCGGGGAGCTGTTTTTT. Amino acid sequence: CASSLRTASNTGELFF.

The rearrangement joins TRBV30 to TRBJ2-3; D gene unclear. Trimming removed 0 bases at V and 1 base at J, with 5 bases between. Per germline, CDR1 GTSNPN and CDR2 SVGIG (reference sequence). The CDR3 totals 13 residues. CDR3 loop: CAWSVTGTDTQYF. In nucleotides, the CDR3 is TGTGCCTGGAGTGTAACGGGCACAGATACGCAGTATTTT.

The chain uses TRBV5-1 and TRBJ2-3; a possible D gene is TRBD2 (6 bases). The germline V and J ends were trimmed by 2 bases and 0 bases, with 16 bases remaining between them. CDR1 SGHRS and CDR2 YFSETQ come from the germline V gene. The CDR3 runs to 17 residues. The CDR3 protein is CASSFGGLATSTDTQYF. DNA for the CDR3: TGCGCCAGCAGCTTTGGGGGGTTAGCGACTAGCACAGATACGCAGTATTTT.

This chain links TRBV30 with TRBJ2-5; 7 positions agree with TRBD2. The germline V gene encodes CDR1 GTSNPN and CDR2 SVGIG (reference sequence). The J segment lost 3 bases and the V segment lost 8 bases, leaving 15 bases of the junction unmatched. This CDR3 spans 15 amino acids. The CDR3 loop reads CALGRRGSWEETQYF. DNA of the CDR3: TGTGCCCTCGGCAGGCGGGGGAGTTGGGAAGAGACCCAGTACTTC. Filled out from reference TRBV30 and TRBJ2-5, the complete variable domain reads SQTIHQWPATLVQPVGSPLSLECTVEGTSNPNLYWYRQAAGRGLQLLFYSVGIGQISSEVPQNLSASRPQDRQFILSSKKLLLSDSGFYLCALGRRGSWEETQYFGPGTRLLVL.

The CDR3: CAGQGVNTEAFF. The CDR3 nucleotides read TGTGCCGGACAGGGGGTGAACACTGAAGCTTTCTTT. The V and J genes are TRBV19 and TRBJ1-1, with 10 bases that match TRBD1. This CDR3 is 12 amino acids long. Germline loops: CDR1 LNHDA, CDR2 SQIVND (reference sequence). J lost 0 bases, V lost 11 bases, and 0 bases had no gene match.

The V gene is TRBV5-5, the J gene TRBJ2-7; D is possibly TRBD2 (6 bases). CDR3 length: 15 amino acids. Germline V lookup: CDR1 SGHKS, CDR2 YYEKEE (reference sequence). V lost 4 bases, J lost 2 bases, and 16 bases lay in between. In DNA form, the CDR3 reads TGTGCCAGCAGCCCCGTGATAGCGGCAACCTACGAGCAGTACTTC. Translating it yields CASSPVIAATYEQYF.

In DNA form, the CDR3 reads TGTGCCAGCAGCTTCCCCCGGGACTACCGCACAGATACGCAGTATTTT. Encoded protein: CASSFPRDYRTDTQYF. The chain is built from TRBV11-2 and TRBJ2-3; 7 bases align to TRBD2. Germline V gives CDR1 SGHAT, CDR2 FQNNGV. The J segment lost 1 base and the V segment lost 3 bases, leaving 7 bases of the junction unmatched. This CDR3 comprises 16 residues.

This clone has just a few counts. This chain connects TRBV5-1 to TRBJ2-1; maybe TRBD2 (5 bases). Germline CDR1 SGHRS, CDR2 YFSETQ. The V and J ends lost 0 bases and 0 bases respectively, with 7 bases between them. This CDR3 spans 15 amino acids. The CDR3 nucleotides read TGCGCCAGCAGCTTGGTCGGGGTCTCCTACAATGAGCAGTTCTTC. Its protein is CASSLVGVSYNEQFF.

V gene TRBV29-1 combines with J gene TRBJ2-1; D possibly corresponds to TRBD2 (6 bases). The CDR3 is 14 amino acids. Trimming stripped 8 bases from V and 7 bases from J, with 21 bases between. The germline CDR1 and CDR2 sequences are SQVTM and ANQGSEA. The DNA of the CDR3 is TGCAGCCTTAGTTTGGTGCGGGGTTGGAATGAGCAGTTCTTC. It specifies CSLSLVRGWNEQFF.

The V gene is TRBV19, the J gene TRBJ1-1, with unresolved D. The germline gives CDR1 LNHDA, CDR2 SQIVND (reference sequence). The CDR3 spans 14 residues. Trimming left V 5 bases short and J 5 bases short, with 15 bases between. The CDR3 loop is CASSSFEGGTEAFF. CDR3 bases: TGTGCCAGTAGTTCCTTCGAAGGCGGGACTGAAGCTTTCTTT.

This clone was found a few times. This chain uses TRBV27 with TRBJ2-2, with 11 nucleotides matching TRBD2. V lost 2 bases, J lost 8 bases, and 4 bases stayed unmatched. CDR1 MNHEY and CDR2 SMNVEV come from the germline V gene (reference sequence). The CDR3 length is 15 residues. CDR3 nucleotides: TGTGCCAGCAGTTTAACACTAGCGGGAGTAGGGGAGCTGTTTTTT. It is translated as CASSLTLAGVGELFF.

V is TRBV10-3 and J is TRBJ1-1; 8 bases are a match to TRBD1. The J segment lost 0 bases and the V segment lost 8 bases, leaving 8 bases of the junction unmatched. Per germline, CDR1 ENHRY and CDR2 SYGVKD. CDR3 size: 15 residues. CDR3 protein: CAIHDRGDLNTEAFF. In DNA form, the CDR3 reads TGTGCCATCCATGACAGGGGAGATCTGAACACTGAAGCTTTCTTT.